One and the same sample provided the 22 T cell receptor beta chains below, sequenced in a study of T cells expressing NK-cell markers. TCRdb reprocessed the 5' RACE reads; each CDR3 protein has one entry and no DNA is given. This sample contains over 150,000 distinct CDR3 sequences. The sequencing input was blood T cells: a sorted CD56 or NKG2C T cell subset, CD4+ or CD8+ T cells, or bulk PBMC T cells (not recorded which). The receptors derive from a man aged 18-70 years in good health.

The CDR3 sequence: CASSRGPPEEQYF. The chain has TRBV27 and TRBJ2-7; with no DNA, the TCRdb D assignment of TRBD1 cannot be verified. CDR3 length: 13 residues. Germline CDR1 and CDR2: MNHEY and SMNVEV (reference sequence).

The genes are TRBV12-3 or TRBV12-4 and TRBJ2-1; TCRdb indicates TRBD2, and absent DNA this call remains unverified. CDR3 length equals 17 residues. CDR3 amino acids: CASSTTSGRAHYNEQFF.

The chain carries TRBV20-1 and TRBJ2-5; TCRdb selects TRBD1, and the lack of DNA leaves this call unchecked. CDR1 is DFQATT and CDR2 is SNEGSKA in the germline V gene (reference sequence). The CDR3 extends over 13 amino acids. The chain's CDR3 is CSAKDRELGTQYF.

This chain connects TRBV27 to TRBJ2-5. The germline V gene encodes CDR1 MNHEY and CDR2 SMNVEV (reference sequence). This CDR3 has 14 amino acids. The CDR3 here is CASSLLWGQETQYF.

V gene TRBV18 combines with J gene TRBJ2-3; TCRdb calls TRBD1, which cannot be checked without DNA. The germline CDR1 and CDR2 sequences are KGHSH and LQKENI. There are 14 residues in the CDR3. CDR3 in amino acids: CASSAPGQVDTQYF.

The V call is TRBV9, the J call TRBJ2-3; the TCRdb D gene call, TRBD1, has no DNA to confirm it. CDR1 and CDR2 (germline): SGDLS, YYNGEE. CDR3 length: 18 residues. This CDR3 is CASSPQRGQPRFRDTQYF.

The chain recombines TRBV18 with TRBJ2-7; TCRdb lists TRBD1, though no DNA is available to test this call. The CDR3 has 16 residues. CDR1 and CDR2 (germline): KGHSH, LQKENI. The CDR3 protein is CASSPRTRVFTYEQYF.

The chain is built from TRBV9 and TRBJ2-1; the D call from TCRdb, TRBD2, cannot be confirmed without DNA. Germline lookup yields CDR1 SGDLS and CDR2 YYNGEE. This CDR3 is 17 amino acids long. CDR3: CASSVEGGGLSYNEQFF.

The J gene is TRBJ1-6, the V gene TRBV9; the TCRdb D gene call, TRBD1, has no DNA to confirm it. There are 15 residues in the CDR3. Germline values: CDR1 SGDLS, CDR2 YYNGEE. The CDR3 sequence: CASSEGQGHHSPLHF.

The V call is TRBV12-3 or TRBV12-4, the J call TRBJ2-7; as DNA is missing, the TRBD1 call by TCRdb cannot be tested. This CDR3 comprises 15 residues. CDR3 protein: CASSFGGTAHYEQYF.

The chain joins TRBV12-3 or TRBV12-4 to TRBJ2-7; the D call of TRBD1 rests on TCRdb alone, since no DNA is present to check it. This CDR3 is 15 amino acids long. CDR3 in amino acids: CASKNGRDGEDEQYF.

The chain recombines TRBV27 with TRBJ2-1. This CDR3 has 14 residues. From germline, CDR1 is MNHEY and CDR2 SMNVEV (reference sequence). CDR3 sequence: CASSPANANNEQFF.

The gene calls are TRBV3-1 and TRBJ2-3; TCRdb reports TRBD2, a call that lacks DNA to check it against. The CDR3 sequence is 16 residues long. The V gene's germline CDR1 is LGHDT and CDR2 YNNKEL (reference sequence). This chain's CDR3 is CASSHEGLRWLDTQYF.

The chain combines TRBV24-1 with TRBJ1-6. The CDR3 sequence is 15 residues long. Germline-derived CDR1 and CDR2 are KGHDR and SFDVKD. The CDR3 reads CATSDPAGLGSPLHF.

The chain uses TRBV21-1 and TRBJ1-5; the TCRdb D gene call, TRBD1, has no DNA to confirm it. TRBV21-1 is listed as a pseudogene. This CDR3 contains 16 residues. The CDR3 is CASSARAGQMNQPQHF.

The chain links TRBV9 to TRBJ2-1; TCRdb calls TRBD1, which cannot be checked without DNA. The CDR3 has 16 amino acids. CDR1 SGDLS and CDR2 YYNGEE come from the germline V gene. CDR3: CASSPPGTSSYNEQFF.

J is TRBJ1-1 and V is TRBV6-6. The CDR3 spans 12 residues. Germline CDR1 is MNHNY and CDR2 is SVGAGI (reference sequence). The CDR3 here is CASSYTSTEAFF.

V and J are TRBV11-2 and TRBJ2-2; the D gene TCRdb calls, TRBD1, cannot be checked with no DNA. The CDR3 totals 17 residues. From germline, CDR1 is SGHAT and CDR2 FQNNGV. CDR3 sequence reads: CASSLAPGGLNTGELFF.

The chain uses TRBV9 and TRBJ2-5; TCRdb reports TRBD1, a call that lacks DNA to check it against. CDR1 and CDR2 (germline): SGDLS, YYNGEE. This CDR3 has 15 residues. Here the CDR3 reads CASSVSGTAEETQYF.

V usage is TRBV5-8 and J usage is TRBJ2-1; TCRdb calls TRBD2, which cannot be checked without DNA. This CDR3 is 15 amino acids long. CDR1 and CDR2 from the germline V gene are SGHTS and YDEGEE. The chain's CDR3 is CASSFRTSGGIEQFF.

The rearrangement joins TRBV12-3 or TRBV12-4 to TRBJ1-2. The CDR3 is 12 amino acids. The CDR3 here is CASNSGRSGYTF.

This chain joins TRBV7-9 and TRBJ1-1; TCRdb calls TRBD1, which cannot be checked without DNA. Germline V gives CDR1 SEHNR, CDR2 FQNEAQ (reference sequence). The CDR3 contains 14 residues. CDR3 sequence: CASRYGQGGTEAFF.